The T cell receptor beta chain described here comes from a study of T cells in Graves' hyperthyroidism and ophthalmopathy. CDR3 length equals 15 residues. V was cut by 1 base and J by 3 bases, with 10 bases left in between. Germline assignment: CDR1 KGHSH and CDR2 LQKENI. Using RNA transcripts as the source, TCR beta CDR3 regions were amplified. When the TCR CDR3 underwent first-round RT-PCR, the HTBI primer set was used. TCRdb re-analysed the multiplex PCR reads in MiXCR, keeping a single row per CDR3 protein. The sample holds around 360,000 distinct CDR3 sequences, roughly 15% seen once. This clonotype was detected ten times or more.

This sequence originates from a woman aged 60 to 75 with Graves' ophthalmopathy. The sample was blood. The V and J genes are TRBV18 and TRBJ1-5; D gene uncertain. The DNA for the CDR3 is TGTGCCAGCTCACCACAAGGCGTAAACAATCAGCCCCAGCATTTT. This sequence encodes CASSPQGVNNQPQHF.